Given below is one TCR beta chain in context. The target of this receptor is not known. Base qualities are missing; no much larger clone stands one base away. Before TCR sequencing, CD3+CD4+ T cells were sorted from fresh PBMCs. This sample is drawn from a study of immunodeficiency (dated by TCRdb to about 2019). Background on the whole study: Repertoire analysis was performed to search for VDJ recombination defects and oligoclonality. What the authors observed across the whole study: In the entropy comparisons of patients versus healthy controls, patients were shown as n=3 (open circles), and an effect on thymic development was only suggested as possible. CD4+ T cell V-J pairing and productive entropy appeared similar between patients and controls. Severe oligoclonality, judged by top-100 and total clonotype frequencies, was seen in patient CD8+ but not CD4+ T cells.

The germline V gene (reference sequence) provides CDR1 LNHDA and CDR2 SQIVND. V loses 7 bases at its end and J loses 10 bases; junction bases beyond the gene matches: 6. The CDR3 holds 13 amino acids from the cysteine to the phenylalanine. Only CDR3 DNA remains: 39 bases, in frame from the first base. Genomic DNA was extracted using the QIAamp DNA Blood Mini Kit and was submitted for immunoSEQ repertoire analysis. Using a standard quantity of genomic DNA template, multiplex PCR was run to amplify the CDR3 regions. An Illumina platform was used to sequence the PCR products. The study's processing was this. Alignment of sequences was done against a reference, and the V, D and J gene definitions came from IMGT. A nearest-neighbor clustering algorithm merged closely related sequences to remove PCR and sequencing errors. V, D and J usage was analyzed in productive unique and total sequences using ImmunoSEQ Analyzer tools and R version 3.6.1. In TCRdb, the immuneACCESS table is reduced to in-frame sequences with V and J assigned. These tables do not hold every clone; where another copy was compared, an unresolved V gene accounts for under half, and the others remain unexplained. The V and J calls and clone size come from that table; D and trimming were worked out from the DNA. Within this sample are fewer than 5,000 clones, with around 91% of them counted one time only. The ten most abundant clones make up roughly 4% of the sample.

The V gene is TRBV19 and the J gene is TRBJ1-6; 8 bases in the middle match TRBD1. Sequencing input: CD4+ T cells from blood. The receptor was isolated from a human donor in good health. The bases are TGTGCCAGTAATGACAGGGGTGGGTCACCCCTCCACTTT. It translates as CASNDRGGSPLHF. The full variable domain, completed from the reference TRBV19 and TRBJ1-6 proteins outside the CDR3, reads DGGITQSPKYLFRKEGQNVTLSCEQNLNHDAMYWYRQDPGQGLRLIYYSQIVNDFQKGDIAEGYSVSREKKESFPLTVTSAQKNPTAFYLCASNDRGGSPLHFGNGTRLTVT.